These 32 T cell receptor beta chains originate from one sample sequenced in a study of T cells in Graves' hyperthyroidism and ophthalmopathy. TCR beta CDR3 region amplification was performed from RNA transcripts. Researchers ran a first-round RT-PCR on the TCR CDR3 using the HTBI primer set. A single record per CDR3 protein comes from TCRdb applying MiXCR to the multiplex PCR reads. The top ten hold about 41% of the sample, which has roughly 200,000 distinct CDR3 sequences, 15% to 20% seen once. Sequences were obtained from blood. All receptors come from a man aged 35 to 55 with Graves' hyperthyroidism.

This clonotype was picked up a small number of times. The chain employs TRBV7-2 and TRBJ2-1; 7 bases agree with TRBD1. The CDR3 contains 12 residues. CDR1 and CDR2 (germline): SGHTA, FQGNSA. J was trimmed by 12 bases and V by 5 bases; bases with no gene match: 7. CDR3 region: CASSPLTGLQFF. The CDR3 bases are TGTGCCAGCAGCCCCCTGACAGGGCTGCAGTTCTTC.

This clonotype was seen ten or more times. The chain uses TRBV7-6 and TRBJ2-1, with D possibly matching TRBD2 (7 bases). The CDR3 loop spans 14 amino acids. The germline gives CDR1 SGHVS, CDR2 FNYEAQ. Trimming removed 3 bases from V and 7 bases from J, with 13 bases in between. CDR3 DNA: TGTGCCAGCAGCTTGGGGGGGCAAAGTAATGAGCAGTTCTTC. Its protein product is CASSLGGQSNEQFF.

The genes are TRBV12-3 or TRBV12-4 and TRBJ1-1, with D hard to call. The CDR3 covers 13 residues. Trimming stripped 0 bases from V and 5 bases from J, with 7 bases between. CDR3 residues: CASSLAGKTEAFF. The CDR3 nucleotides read TGTGCCAGCAGTTTAGCAGGGAAGACTGAAGCTTTCTTT.

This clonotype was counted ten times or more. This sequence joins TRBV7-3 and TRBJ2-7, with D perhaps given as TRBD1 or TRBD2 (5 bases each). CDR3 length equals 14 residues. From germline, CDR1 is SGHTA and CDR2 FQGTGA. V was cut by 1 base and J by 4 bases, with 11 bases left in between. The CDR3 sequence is CASSLRGDGYEQYF. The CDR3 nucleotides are TGTGCCAGCAGCTTAAGAGGGGACGGTTACGAGCAGTACTTC.

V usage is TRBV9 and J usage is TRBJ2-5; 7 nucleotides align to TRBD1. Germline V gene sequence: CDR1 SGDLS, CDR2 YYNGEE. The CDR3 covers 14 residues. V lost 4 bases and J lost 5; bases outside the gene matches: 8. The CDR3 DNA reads TGTGCCAGCAGCACCACAGGGGTGGGGGAGACCCAGTACTTC. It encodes CASSTTGVGETQYF.

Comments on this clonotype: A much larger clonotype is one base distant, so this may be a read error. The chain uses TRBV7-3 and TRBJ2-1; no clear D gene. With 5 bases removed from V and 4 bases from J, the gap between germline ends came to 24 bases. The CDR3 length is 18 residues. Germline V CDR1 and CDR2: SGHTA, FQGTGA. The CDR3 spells CASSRDLGGTTIYNEQFF. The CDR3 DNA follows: TGTGCCAGCAGCAGAGATTTAGGCGGAACAACTATATACAATGAGCAGTTCTTC.

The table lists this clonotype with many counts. In nucleotides, the CDR3 is TGTGCCTGGAGTAAATTAACCAGTTCGCACACTGAAGCTTTCTTT. Its protein is CAWSKLTSSHTEAFF. V gene TRBV30 combines with J gene TRBJ1-1, with unresolved D. This CDR3 is built from 15 residues. CDR1 and CDR2 from the germline V gene are GTSNPN and SVGIG (reference sequence). V shed 2 bases and J shed 3 bases, with 16 bases lying between them.

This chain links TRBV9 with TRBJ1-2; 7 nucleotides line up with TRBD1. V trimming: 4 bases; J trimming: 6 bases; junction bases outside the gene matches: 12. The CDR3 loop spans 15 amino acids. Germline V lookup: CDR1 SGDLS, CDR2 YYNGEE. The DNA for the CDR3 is TGTGCCAGCAGCACCGAGCCGACAGGGAGGAATGGCTACACCTTC. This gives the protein CASSTEPTGRNGYTF.

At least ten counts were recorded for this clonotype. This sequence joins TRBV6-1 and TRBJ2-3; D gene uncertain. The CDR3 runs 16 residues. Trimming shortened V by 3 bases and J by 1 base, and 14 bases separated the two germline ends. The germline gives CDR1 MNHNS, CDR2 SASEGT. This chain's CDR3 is CASSEWQASRTDTQYF. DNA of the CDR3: TGTGCCAGCAGTGAGTGGCAGGCTTCTCGCACAGATACGCAGTATTTT.

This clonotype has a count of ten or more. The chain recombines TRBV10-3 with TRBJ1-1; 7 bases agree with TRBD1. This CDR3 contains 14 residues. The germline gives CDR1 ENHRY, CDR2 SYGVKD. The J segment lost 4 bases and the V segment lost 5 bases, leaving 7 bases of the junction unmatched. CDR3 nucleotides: TGTGCCATCAGTCAGACAGGGAGTGGCACTGAAGCTTTCTTT. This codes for CAISQTGSGTEAFF.

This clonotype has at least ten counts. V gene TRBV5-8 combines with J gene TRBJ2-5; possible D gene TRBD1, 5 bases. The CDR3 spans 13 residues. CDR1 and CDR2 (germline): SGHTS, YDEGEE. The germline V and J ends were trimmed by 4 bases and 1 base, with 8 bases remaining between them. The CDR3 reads CASSIQVQETQYF. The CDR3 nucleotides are TGTGCCAGCAGCATACAGGTCCAAGAGACCCAGTACTTC.

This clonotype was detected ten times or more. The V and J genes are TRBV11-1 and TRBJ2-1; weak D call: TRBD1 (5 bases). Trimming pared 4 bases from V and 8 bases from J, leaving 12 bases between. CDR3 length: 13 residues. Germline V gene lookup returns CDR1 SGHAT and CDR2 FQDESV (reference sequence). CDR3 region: CASSYSGYDEQFF. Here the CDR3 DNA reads TGTGCCAGCAGCTACTCAGGGTACGATGAGCAGTTCTTC.

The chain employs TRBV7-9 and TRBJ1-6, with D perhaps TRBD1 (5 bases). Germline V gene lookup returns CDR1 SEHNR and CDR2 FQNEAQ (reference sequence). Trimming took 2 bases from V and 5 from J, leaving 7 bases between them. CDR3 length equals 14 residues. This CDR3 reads CASSLTGDNSPLHF. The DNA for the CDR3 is TGTGCCAGCAGCTTAACGGGGGATAATTCACCCCTCCACTTT.

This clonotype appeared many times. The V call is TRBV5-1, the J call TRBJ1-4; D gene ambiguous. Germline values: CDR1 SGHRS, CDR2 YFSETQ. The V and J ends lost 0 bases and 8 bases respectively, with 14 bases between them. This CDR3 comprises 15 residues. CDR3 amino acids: CASSLEDFRSEKLFF. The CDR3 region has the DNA TGCGCCAGCAGCTTGGAAGACTTCCGAAGCGAAAAACTGTTTTTT. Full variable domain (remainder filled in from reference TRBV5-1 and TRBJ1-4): KAGVTQTPRYLIKTRGQQVTLSCSPISGHRSVSWYQQTPGQGLQFLFEYFSETQRNKGNFPGRFSGRQFSNSRSEMNVSTLELGDSALYLCASSLEDFRSEKLFFGSGTQLSVL.

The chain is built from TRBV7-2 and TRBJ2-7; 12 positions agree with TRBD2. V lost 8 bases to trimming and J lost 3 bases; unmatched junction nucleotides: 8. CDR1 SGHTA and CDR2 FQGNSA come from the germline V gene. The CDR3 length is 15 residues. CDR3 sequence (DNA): TGTGCCAGCCGACGGACTAGCGGGGTTGGCTACGAGCAGTACTTC. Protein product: CASRRTSGVGYEQYF.

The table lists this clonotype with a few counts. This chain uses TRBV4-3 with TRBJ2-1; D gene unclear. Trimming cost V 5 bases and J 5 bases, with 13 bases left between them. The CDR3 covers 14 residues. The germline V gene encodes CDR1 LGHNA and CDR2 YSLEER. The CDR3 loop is CASSIYRQNNEQFF. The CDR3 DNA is TGCGCCAGCAGCATTTATCGCCAAAACAATGAGCAGTTCTTC.

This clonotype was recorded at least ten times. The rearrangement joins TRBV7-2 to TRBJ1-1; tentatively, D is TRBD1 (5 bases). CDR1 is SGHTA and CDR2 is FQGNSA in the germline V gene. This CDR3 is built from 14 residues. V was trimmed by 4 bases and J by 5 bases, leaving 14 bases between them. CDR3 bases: TGTGCCAGCAGCTCCGGGGCTAGCAGGACTGAAGCTTTCTTT. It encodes CASSSGASRTEAFF. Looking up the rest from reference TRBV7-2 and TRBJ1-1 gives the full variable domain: GAGVSQSPSNKVTEKGKDVELRCDPISGHTALYWYRQSLGQGLEFLIYFQGNSAPDKSGLPSDRFSAERTGGSVSTLTIQRTQQEDSAVYLCASSSGASRTEAFFGQGTRLTVV.

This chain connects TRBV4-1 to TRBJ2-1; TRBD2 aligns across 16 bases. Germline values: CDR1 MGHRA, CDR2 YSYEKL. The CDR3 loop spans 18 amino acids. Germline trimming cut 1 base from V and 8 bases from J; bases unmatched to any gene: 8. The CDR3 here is CASSQVPGLAGGRDEQFF. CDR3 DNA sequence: TGCGCCAGCAGCCAAGTCCCGGGACTAGCGGGGGGGCGGGATGAGCAGTTCTTC.

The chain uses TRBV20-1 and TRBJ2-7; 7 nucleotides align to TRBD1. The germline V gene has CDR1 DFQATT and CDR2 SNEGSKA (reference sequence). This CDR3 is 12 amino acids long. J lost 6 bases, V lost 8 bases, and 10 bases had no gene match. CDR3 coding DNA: TGCAGTCCACGGACAGGAGCCCTCGAGCAGTACTTC. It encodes CSPRTGALEQYF.

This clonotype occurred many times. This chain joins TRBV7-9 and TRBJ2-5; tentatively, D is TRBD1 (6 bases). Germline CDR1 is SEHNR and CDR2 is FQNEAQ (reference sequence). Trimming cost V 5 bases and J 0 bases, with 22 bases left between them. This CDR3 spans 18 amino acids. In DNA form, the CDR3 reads TGTGCCAGCAGCGTTGGACCTCACCCAGGGGCGAACCAAGAGACCCAGTACTTC. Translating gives CASSVGPHPGANQETQYF.

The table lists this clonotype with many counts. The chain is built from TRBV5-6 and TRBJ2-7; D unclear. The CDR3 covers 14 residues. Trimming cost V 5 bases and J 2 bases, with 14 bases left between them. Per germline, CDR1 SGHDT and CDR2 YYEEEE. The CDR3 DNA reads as TGTGCCAGCAGACAATCTCAATGGGCCTACGAGCAGTACTTC. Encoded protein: CASRQSQWAYEQYF.

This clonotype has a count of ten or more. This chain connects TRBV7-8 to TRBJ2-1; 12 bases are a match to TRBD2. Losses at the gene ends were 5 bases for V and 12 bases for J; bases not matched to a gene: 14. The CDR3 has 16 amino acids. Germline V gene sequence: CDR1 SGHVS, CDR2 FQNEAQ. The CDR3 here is CASSPRAPTSGGPQFF. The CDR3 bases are TGTGCCAGCAGCCCACGCGCCCCAACTAGCGGGGGGCCGCAGTTCTTC.

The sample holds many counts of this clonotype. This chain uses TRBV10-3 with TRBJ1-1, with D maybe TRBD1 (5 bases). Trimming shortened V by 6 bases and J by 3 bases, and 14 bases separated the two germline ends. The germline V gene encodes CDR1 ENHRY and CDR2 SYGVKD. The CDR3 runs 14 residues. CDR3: CAISWTVGDTEAFF. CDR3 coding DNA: TGTGCCATCAGCTGGACGGTGGGGGACACTGAAGCTTTCTTT.

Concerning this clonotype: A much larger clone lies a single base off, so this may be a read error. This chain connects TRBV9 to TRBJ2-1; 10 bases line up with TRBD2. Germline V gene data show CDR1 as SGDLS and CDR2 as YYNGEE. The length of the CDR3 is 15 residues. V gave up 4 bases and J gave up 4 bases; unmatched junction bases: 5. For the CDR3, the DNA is TGTGCCAGCAGCTCGACTAGCGGGTCTTACAATGAGCAGTTCTTC. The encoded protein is CASSSTSGSYNEQFF.

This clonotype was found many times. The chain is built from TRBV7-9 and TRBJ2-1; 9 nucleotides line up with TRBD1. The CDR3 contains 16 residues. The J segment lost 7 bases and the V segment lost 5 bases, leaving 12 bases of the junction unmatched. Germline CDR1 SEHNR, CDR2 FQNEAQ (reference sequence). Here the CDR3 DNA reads TGTGCCAGCAGCCCCTCGGGACAGGGTGTTCAAAATGAGCAGTTCTTC. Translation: CASSPSGQGVQNEQFF. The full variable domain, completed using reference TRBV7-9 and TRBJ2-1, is DTGVSQNPRHKITKRGQNVTFRCDPISEHNRLYWYRQTLGQGPEFLTYFQNEAQLEKSRLLSDRFSAERPKGSFSTLEIQRTEQGDSAMYLCASSPSGQGVQNEQFFGPGTRLTVL.

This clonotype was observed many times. CDR3 region: CASSPVEPGNTIYF. The CDR3, as DNA: TGTGCCAGCAGCCCGGTGGAGCCTGGAAACACCATATATTTT. This chain connects TRBV27 to TRBJ1-3; D is uncertain. The CDR3 sequence is 14 residues long. Germline loops: CDR1 MNHEY, CDR2 SMNVEV (reference sequence). V was pared by 6 bases and J by 2 bases, with 11 bases between.

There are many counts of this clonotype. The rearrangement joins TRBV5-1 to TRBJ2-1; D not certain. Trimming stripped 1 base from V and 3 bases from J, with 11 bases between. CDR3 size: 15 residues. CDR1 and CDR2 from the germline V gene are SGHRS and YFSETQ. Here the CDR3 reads CASSLWQENYNEQFF. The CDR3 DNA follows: TGCGCCAGCAGCTTGTGGCAGGAAAACTACAATGAGCAGTTCTTC.

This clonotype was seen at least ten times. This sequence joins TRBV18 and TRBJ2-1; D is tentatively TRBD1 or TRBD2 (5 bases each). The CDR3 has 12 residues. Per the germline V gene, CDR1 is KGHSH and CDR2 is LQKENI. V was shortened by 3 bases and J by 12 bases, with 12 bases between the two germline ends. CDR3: CASSPLAGLQFF. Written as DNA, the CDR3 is TGTGCCAGCTCACCTCTAGCAGGGTTGCAGTTCTTC.

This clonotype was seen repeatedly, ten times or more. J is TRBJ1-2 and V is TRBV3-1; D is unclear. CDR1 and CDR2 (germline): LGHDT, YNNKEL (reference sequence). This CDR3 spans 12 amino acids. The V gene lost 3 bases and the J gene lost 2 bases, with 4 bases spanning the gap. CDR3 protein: CASSQQNYGYTF. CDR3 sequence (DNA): TGTGCCAGCAGCCAGCAGAACTATGGCTACACCTTC.

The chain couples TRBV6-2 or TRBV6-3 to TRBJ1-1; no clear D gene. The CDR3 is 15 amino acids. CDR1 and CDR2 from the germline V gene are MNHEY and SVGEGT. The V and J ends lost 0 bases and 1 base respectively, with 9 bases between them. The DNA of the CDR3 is TGTGCCAGCAGTTACTCGCTACAGAGGAACACTGAAGCTTTCTTT. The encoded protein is CASSYSLQRNTEAFF.

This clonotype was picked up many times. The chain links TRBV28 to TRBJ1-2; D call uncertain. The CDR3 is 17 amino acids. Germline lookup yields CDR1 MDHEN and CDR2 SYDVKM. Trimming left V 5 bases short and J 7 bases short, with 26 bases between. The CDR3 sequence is CASSPDVAGRSASGYTF. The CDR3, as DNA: TGTGCCAGCAGTCCAGACGTCGCAGGCCGATCCGCATCTGGCTACACCTTC.

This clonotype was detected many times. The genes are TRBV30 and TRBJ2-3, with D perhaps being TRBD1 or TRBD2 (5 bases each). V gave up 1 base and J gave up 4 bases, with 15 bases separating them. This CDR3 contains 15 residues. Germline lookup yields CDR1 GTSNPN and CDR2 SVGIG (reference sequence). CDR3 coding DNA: TGTGCCTGGAGTGGAGGGGACCTCGGATCAGATACGCAGTATTTT. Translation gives CAWSGGDLGSDTQYF. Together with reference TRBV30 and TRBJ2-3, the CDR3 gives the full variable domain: SQTIHQWPATLVQPVGSPLSLECTVEGTSNPNLYWYRQAAGRGLQLLFYSVGIGQISSEVPQNLSASRPQDRQFILSSKKLLLSDSGFYLCAWSGGDLGSDTQYFGPGTRLTVL.